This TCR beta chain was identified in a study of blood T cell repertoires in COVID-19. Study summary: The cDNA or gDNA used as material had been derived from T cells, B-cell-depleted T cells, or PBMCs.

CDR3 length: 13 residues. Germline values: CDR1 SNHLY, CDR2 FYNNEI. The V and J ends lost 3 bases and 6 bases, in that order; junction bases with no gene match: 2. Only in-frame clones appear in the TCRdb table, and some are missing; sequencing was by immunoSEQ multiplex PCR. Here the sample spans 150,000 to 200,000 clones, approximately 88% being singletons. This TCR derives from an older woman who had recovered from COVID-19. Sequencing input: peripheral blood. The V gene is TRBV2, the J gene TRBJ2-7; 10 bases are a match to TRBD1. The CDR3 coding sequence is TGTGCCAGCAGTGAGGACAGGGGGAGCGAGCAGTACTTC. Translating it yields CASSEDRGSEQYF. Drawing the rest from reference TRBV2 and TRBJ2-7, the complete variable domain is EPEVTQTPSHQVTQMGQEVILRCVPISNHLYFYWYRQILGQKVEFLVSFYNNEISEKSEIFDDQFSVERPDGSNFTLKIRSTKLEDSAMYFCASSEDRGSEQYFGPGTRLTVT.